Sequencing of this TCR beta chain was carried out in a study of T cells in Graves' hyperthyroidism and ophthalmopathy. Study information: Peripheral blood was secured at the point of initial diagnosis, before any treatment.

This CDR3 region has 11 residues. The V end lost 9 bases, the J end lost 6 bases, and 11 bases lay between the germline ends. Points from the study as a whole: Using 13 V-J features, a model discriminated ophthalmopathy from stable hyperthyroidism. Appearing also in blood were most of the thyroid clonotypes expanded above 0.001. Model-based prediction identified ophthalmopathy a median around 6.7 months prior to its onset.

About this clonotype: Its antigen is still unknown.

Amplified regions were TCR beta CDR3 sequences from RNA transcripts. First-round RT-PCR of the TCR CDR3 relied on the HTBI primer set. TCRdb redid the calling of the multiplex PCR reads with MiXCR, one entry per CDR3 protein. The table has about 610,000 distinct CDR3 sequences, roughly 14% seen once; the top ten hold roughly 4.3%. The chain uses TRBV12-3 or TRBV12-4 and TRBJ1-2, with D possibly being TRBD1 (5 bases). This receptor was identified in a woman between 35 and 50 years old with Graves' ophthalmopathy. The material sequenced was blood. The CDR3 is CASGQGNGYTF. In nucleotides, the CDR3 is TGTGCCAGTGGGCAGGGTAATGGCTACACCTTC.